This passage covers 31 T cell receptor beta chains from one sample sequenced in a study of beta chain features in type 1 diabetes. Study outcomes and limitations: For Type 1 diabetes patients, all four CD4+ subsets carried TCRB CDR3s that were moderately but significantly shorter.

All of the isolated RNA was reverse transcribed, so expressed TCRB transcripts were sequenced. The protocol was immunoSEQ multiplex PCR, while the TCRdb copy is restricted to in-frame clones and leaves out a portion. The sample contains 600,000 to 700,000 clones, around 12% of which appear only once. No antigen has been assigned to these receptors. Sequences were obtained from naive CD4+ T cells from blood. The receptors shown here come from a young man with type 1 diabetes.

In DNA form, the CDR3 reads TGTGCCGCGGGGTCCGAGCAGTACTTC. Its protein is CAAGSEQYF. The rearrangement links TRBV10-3 to TRBJ2-7; D is perhaps TRBD2 (6 bases). Germline lookup yields CDR1 ENHRY and CDR2 SYGVKD. The CDR3 runs 9 residues. With 11 bases removed from V and 6 bases from J, the gap between germline ends came to 8 bases.

This chain connects TRBV29-1 to TRBJ2-3; 9 bases agree with TRBD1. The CDR3 has 14 residues. Germline assignment: CDR1 SQVTM and CDR2 ANQGSEA. V dropped 2 bases and J dropped 7; count of bases not matched to a gene: 7. In DNA form, the CDR3 reads TGCAGCGTTGAAAGGGGGACAGGGACGAATACGCAGTATTTT. Its translation: CSVERGTGTNTQYF.

The rearrangement links TRBV6-6 to TRBJ1-2; no firm D call. From germline, CDR1 is MNHNY and CDR2 SVGAGI (reference sequence). CDR3 length equals 14 residues. Trimming pared 6 bases from V and 7 bases from J, leaving 18 bases between. DNA of the CDR3: TGTGCCAGCAGCTCTCACGAGGTAGGGAGTGGCTACACCTTC. It translates to CASSSHEVGSGYTF.

The chain links TRBV6-5 to TRBJ1-6; TRBD1 matches at 9 bases. The germline V gene encodes CDR1 MNHEY and CDR2 SVGAGI. V gave up 2 bases and J gave up 6 bases; unmatched junction bases: 2. CDR3 length: 15 amino acids. CDR3 region: CASSYRDRVNSPLHF. DNA for the CDR3: TGTGCCAGCAGTTACCGGGACAGGGTTAATTCACCCCTCCACTTT.

This clone was counted a few times. This chain uses TRBV27 with TRBJ2-1; 10 bases map to TRBD2. This CDR3 has 19 amino acids. With V trimmed by 2 bases and J by 4 bases, 14 bases remained unmatched. Germline CDR1 MNHEY, CDR2 SMNVEV (reference sequence). The CDR3 DNA follows: TGTGCCAGCAGTTTAAGAGTCCCTAGCGGGGGACTCTGGTACAATGAGCAGTTCTTC. Its protein product is CASSLRVPSGGLWYNEQFF.

The V gene is TRBV7-2, the J gene TRBJ1-5, with 10 bases identical to TRBD1. The germline V gene encodes CDR1 SGHTA and CDR2 FQGNSA. CDR3 size: 16 residues. V dropped 5 bases and J dropped 2; count of bases not matched to a gene: 6. The DNA of the CDR3 is TGTGCCAGCAGCACTCGGGACAGGGGTGGCAATCAGCCCCAGCATTTT. Protein: CASSTRDRGGNQPQHF.

The rearrangement links TRBV11-2 to TRBJ2-1, with 8 bases identical to TRBD1. The CDR3 runs to 14 residues. CDR1 and CDR2 (germline): SGHAT, FQNNGV. V was pared by 4 bases and J by 6 bases, with 5 bases of the junction left unmatched. In DNA form, the CDR3 reads TGTGCCAGCAGCTCGGGACAGGACCCCAATGAGCAGTTCTTC. This codes for CASSSGQDPNEQFF.

The chain employs TRBV28 and TRBJ2-3; D not resolved. This CDR3 has 15 residues. Germline CDR1 MDHEN, CDR2 SYDVKM. Trimming took off 2 bases at V and 0 bases at J, with 9 bases between the two ends. The CDR3 loop is CASSLNPGSTDTQYF. DNA for the CDR3: TGTGCCAGCAGTTTAAATCCCGGTAGCACAGATACGCAGTATTTT.

The gene calls are TRBV5-1 and TRBJ2-1; 8 nucleotides agree with TRBD2. The J segment lost 4 bases and the V segment lost 5 bases, leaving 2 bases of the junction unmatched. The CDR3 contains 13 residues. The germline CDR1 and CDR2 sequences are SGHRS and YFSETQ. The CDR3 sequence is CASSSGAYNEQFF. The CDR3 nucleotides read TGCGCCAGCAGTAGCGGGGCTTACAATGAGCAGTTCTTC.

This clone occurred a few times. The chain has TRBV4-2 and TRBJ2-7; D is unresolved. The CDR3 spans 13 residues. The V end was cut by 0 bases, the J end by 1 base, with 4 bases between. CDR1 is LGHNA, CDR2 YNFKEQ, per germline. The CDR3 sequence: CASSQEKSYEQYF. CDR3 in DNA: TGTGCCAGCAGCCAAGAAAAGTCCTACGAGCAGTACTTC.

This clone was seen only a few times. V is TRBV4-2 and J is TRBJ1-3; D uncertain. Germline values: CDR1 LGHNA, CDR2 YNFKEQ. Trimming shortened V by 6 bases and J by 1 base, and 13 bases separated the two germline ends. This CDR3 has 15 amino acids. The CDR3 region has the DNA TGTGCCAGCAGTGCGACAAGAGAATCTGGAAACACCATATATTTT. It encodes CASSATRESGNTIYF.

The V and J genes are TRBV7-2 and TRBJ1-2, with D possibly matching TRBD1 (5 bases). The CDR3 is 14 residues long. Germline V gene data show CDR1 as SGHTA and CDR2 as FQGNSA. The ends were cut back, 1 base at V and 2 bases at J, with 8 bases in the middle. This chain's CDR3 is CASSLGTTNYGYTF. CDR3 sequence (DNA): TGTGCCAGCAGCTTAGGGACAACCAACTATGGCTACACCTTC. Looking up the rest from reference TRBV7-2 and TRBJ1-2 gives the full variable domain: GAGVSQSPSNKVTEKGKDVELRCDPISGHTALYWYRQSLGQGLEFLIYFQGNSAPDKSGLPSDRFSAERTGGSVSTLTIQRTQQEDSAVYLCASSLGTTNYGYTFGSGTRLTVV.

This clone was observed a few times. The chain combines TRBV7-2 with TRBJ1-2, with TRBD1 matching over 9 bases. The V gene end was trimmed by 5 bases and the J gene end by 6 bases; junction bases not matched to a gene: 10. The CDR3 totals 15 residues. Germline-derived CDR1 and CDR2 are SGHTA and FQGNSA. CDR3: CASSRGGGQGNGYTF. The CDR3 DNA reads as TGTGCCAGCAGCAGAGGGGGAGGACAGGGGAATGGCTACACCTTC.

This clone was observed a handful of times. The V gene is TRBV9, the J gene TRBJ1-6; unclear D gene. The V gene lost 0 bases and the J gene lost 5 bases, with 9 bases spanning the gap. The CDR3 sequence is 15 residues long. Germline assignment: CDR1 SGDLS and CDR2 YYNGEE. The CDR3: CASSVEPGNNSPLHF. For the CDR3, the DNA is TGTGCCAGCAGCGTAGAACCGGGGAATAATTCACCCCTCCACTTT.

The V gene is TRBV6-6, the J gene TRBJ2-7; no reliable D call. Trimming took 0 bases from V and 1 from J, leaving 7 bases between them. The germline CDR1 and CDR2 sequences are MNHNY and SVGAGI (reference sequence). The CDR3 is 14 amino acids. CDR3 nucleotides: TGTGCCAGCAGTTACTCAGGGCCATCCTACGAGCAGTACTTC. Its translation is CASSYSGPSYEQYF.

Concerning this clone: Other DNA sequences in this specimen translate into the identical CDR3. V and J are TRBV6-5 and TRBJ1-6, with no clear D. Deletions cut 0 bases from V and 8 bases from J, with 5 bases between. This CDR3 comprises 13 residues. Per the germline V gene, CDR1 is MNHEY and CDR2 is SVGAGI. CDR3: CASSYSGYSPLHF. CDR3 DNA: TGTGCCAGCAGTTACTCGGGTTATTCACCCCTCCACTTT.

This clone was observed a handful of times. The junction and the germline gene differ at one end; a read error may be behind it. The sample holds other DNA sequences that translate to the same CDR3. The chain joins TRBV19 to TRBJ2-4; D uncertain. The CDR3 extends over 14 amino acids. In germline, CDR1 is LNHDA, CDR2 SQIVND (reference sequence). CDR3: CASTTQQDKNIQYF. In nucleotides, the CDR3 is TGCGCCAGTACCACCCAGCAGGACAAAAACATTCAGTACTTC. Full variable domain (rest looked up from reference TRBV19 and TRBJ2-4): DGGITQSPKYLFRKEGQNVTLSCEQNLNHDAMYWYRQDPGQGLRLIYYSQIVNDFQKGDIAEGYSVSREKKESFPLTVTSAQKNPTAFYLCASTTQQDKNIQYFGAGTRLSVL.

The chain links TRBV10-3 to TRBJ2-1; TRBD1 aligns across 8 bases. Germline-derived CDR1 and CDR2 are ENHRY and SYGVKD. CDR3 length: 14 amino acids. The V gene end was trimmed by 6 bases and the J gene end by 5 bases; junction bases not matched to a gene: 6. CDR3 nucleotides: TGTGCCATCAGAAAGACAGGGGTAGACAATGAGCAGTTCTTC. It yields the protein CAIRKTGVDNEQFF.

This clone has more than one count but fewer than ten. The chain couples TRBV20-1 to TRBJ2-1; possible D gene TRBD2, 7 bases. CDR1 DFQATT and CDR2 SNEGSKA come from the germline V gene (reference sequence). This CDR3 is 11 amino acids long. CDR3 nucleotides: TGCAGCCTTCGGGGGGCGAATGAGCAGTTCTTC. It specifies CSLRGANEQFF.

V gene TRBV7-2 combines with J gene TRBJ1-4; D uncertain. CDR1 is SGHTA and CDR2 is FQGNSA in the germline V gene. This CDR3 is 13 amino acids long. The germline V and J ends were trimmed by 0 bases and 5 bases, with 4 bases remaining between them. The CDR3 DNA reads as TGTGCCAGCAGCTTAGCAGGGAATGAAAAACTGTTTTTT. Translating gives CASSLAGNEKLFF.

V and J are TRBV25-1 and TRBJ2-3; unclear D gene. CDR3 length equals 13 residues. The germline V and J ends were trimmed by 7 bases and 8 bases, with 16 bases remaining between them. Germline values: CDR1 MGHDK, CDR2 SYGVNS. In DNA form, the CDR3 reads TGTGCCAGCACCCGAGATACGGGCTTTACGCAGTATTTT. Amino acid sequence: CASTRDTGFTQYF.

This clone has a handful of counts. Other DNA sequences from this sample encode an identical CDR3 as well. The rearrangement links TRBV7-9 to TRBJ1-2, with D possibly matching TRBD1 (5 bases). The CDR3 consists of 12 residues. Germline V lookup: CDR1 SEHNR, CDR2 FQNEAQ (reference sequence). V lost 5 bases and J lost 4, with 8 bases in between. CDR3 sequence reads: CASSLGGYGYTF. CDR3 DNA: TGTGCCAGCAGCCTCGGGGGCTATGGCTACACCTTC.

In its sample, this clone was seen a few times. V is TRBV7-2 and J is TRBJ1-5; possibly TRBD1 for D (5 bases). The germline gives CDR1 SGHTA, CDR2 FQGNSA. The CDR3 extends over 15 amino acids. Trimming removed 5 bases from V and 1 base from J, with 12 bases in between. This chain's CDR3 is CASSPLRGSNQPQHF. CDR3 sequence (DNA): TGTGCCAGCAGCCCCCTACGGGGGAGCAATCAGCCCCAGCATTTT.

This chain joins TRBV27 and TRBJ1-6; 10 nucleotides agree with TRBD1. The CDR3 has 14 residues. CDR1 and CDR2 from the germline V gene are MNHEY and SMNVEV (reference sequence). V gave up 3 bases and J gave up 9 bases; unmatched junction bases: 2. In DNA, the CDR3 is TGTGCCAGCAGTTTGGGGACAGGGGCTTCACCCCTCCACTTT. Residues: CASSLGTGASPLHF.

The genes are TRBV11-2 and TRBJ1-2, with D possibly matching TRBD1 (5 bases). The CDR3 is 15 residues long. Trimming stripped 2 bases from V and 2 bases from J, with 12 bases between. Looked up from germline, CDR1 is SGHAT and CDR2 is FQNNGV. CDR3 in DNA: TGTGCCAGCAGCTTACAGGGTTCGTGGAACTATGGCTACACCTTC. It translates to CASSLQGSWNYGYTF. The complete variable domain, with remaining parts taken from reference TRBV11-2 and TRBJ1-2, reads EAGVAQSPRYKIIEKRQSVAFWCNPISGHATLYWYQQILGQGPKLLIQFQNNGVVDDSQLPKDRFSAERLKGVDSTLKIQPAKLEDSAVYLCASSLQGSWNYGYTFGSGTRLTVV.

The gene calls are TRBV7-2 and TRBJ1-6; D call uncertain. V dropped 5 bases and J dropped 8 bases, with 10 bases sitting between them. CDR1 and CDR2 (germline): SGHTA, FQGNSA. The CDR3 consists of 13 residues. CDR3 DNA sequence: TGTGCCAGCAGCCTTCAACGGGATTCACCCCTCCACTTT. This translates into CASSLQRDSPLHF.

This clone was picked up a small number of times. This chain joins TRBV4-2 and TRBJ2-5; D not certain. The CDR3 runs 15 residues. The ends were cut back, 0 bases at V and 1 base at J, with 9 bases in the middle. CDR1 and CDR2 (germline): LGHNA, YNFKEQ. The CDR3 sequence: CASSQDAGFQETQYF. DNA of the CDR3: TGTGCCAGCAGCCAAGATGCCGGTTTCCAAGAGACCCAGTACTTC.

The chain employs TRBV30 and TRBJ1-6; 11 nucleotides line up with TRBD1. The CDR3 spans 14 residues. From germline, CDR1 is GTSNPN and CDR2 SVGIG (reference sequence). With V trimmed by 3 bases and J by 14 bases, 9 bases remained unmatched. The CDR3 DNA reads as TGTGCCTGGAGCGCCGGGACAGGGGGATCCTCCCTCCACTTT. Its protein product is CAWSAGTGGSSLHF.

This clone has a handful of counts. The chain uses TRBV12-5 and TRBJ2-2; D may be TRBD1 or TRBD2 (5 bases each). In germline, CDR1 is LGHNT, CDR2 FRNRAP. This CDR3 spans 16 amino acids. Trimming left V 6 bases short and J 3 bases short, with 17 bases between. CDR3 in amino acids: CASGRTDGGYTGELFF. The CDR3 DNA sequence: TGTGCTAGTGGGAGGACGGATGGGGGATACACCGGGGAGCTGTTTTTT.

Concerning this clone: Other DNA variants within this sample encode the same CDR3. J is TRBJ1-2 and V is TRBV29-1; a weak D match, TRBD1 (5 bases). Trimming stripped 4 bases from V and 2 bases from J, with 8 bases between. In germline, CDR1 is SQVTM, CDR2 ANQGSEA. CDR3 length: 12 residues. The CDR3 bases are TGCAGCGTTGGGGGGATCAACTATGGCTACACCTTC. This codes for CSVGGINYGYTF.

The CDR3 DNA is TGTGCCAGCTCTCAGGGGGTTAATTCACCCCTCCACTTT. Its protein is CASSQGVNSPLHF. The rearrangement links TRBV25-1 to TRBJ1-6; 7 bases agree with TRBD1. J was trimmed by 6 bases and V by 8 bases; bases with no gene match: 4. Germline V CDR1 and CDR2: MGHDK, SYGVNS. The CDR3 sequence is 13 residues long.